This passage covers 7 T cell receptor beta chains from one sample sequenced in a study of CD8+ T cells in alopecia areata. RNA was extracted and reverse transcribed into cDNA as the sequencing template. Generated by immunoSEQ multiplex PCR, the TCRdb table keeps only in-frame clones and is missing some. The sample includes under 95,000 clones, just over 70% seen only once; the top ten take roughly 17%. The treatment was: oral pan-JAK inhibitor, 5-10 mg twice daily. The sequencing used CD8+ T cells sorted from blood, collected at week 44, from a patient treated with tofacitinib. These receptors all stem from a human donor with alopecia areata.

Here the CDR3 reads CASSQWTGVPEAFF. CDR3 coding DNA: TGTGCCAGCAGCCAATGGACAGGGGTCCCCGAAGCTTTCTTT. The rearrangement uses TRBV7-2 and TRBJ1-1, with 9 bases lining up with TRBD1. Per germline, CDR1 SGHTA and CDR2 FQGNSA. There are 14 residues in the CDR3. Trimming removed 5 bases from V and 8 bases from J; junction bases left unmatched: 9.

This clone has ten or more counts. CDR3 region: CASREGGWNTEAFF. CDR3 in DNA: TGTGCCAGCAGAGAAGGGGGGTGGAACACTGAAGCTTTCTTT. The gene calls are TRBV11-2 and TRBJ1-1; perhaps TRBD1 as D (6 bases). The CDR3 extends over 14 amino acids. Deletions cut 6 bases from V and 1 base from J, with 12 bases between. The V gene's germline CDR1 is SGHAT and CDR2 FQNNGV. Complete variable domain (other parts from reference TRBV11-2 and TRBJ1-1): EAGVAQSPRYKIIEKRQSVAFWCNPISGHATLYWYQQILGQGPKLLIQFQNNGVVDDSQLPKDRFSAERLKGVDSTLKIQPAKLEDSAVYLCASREGGWNTEAFFGQGTRLTVV.

The chain links TRBV4-2 to TRBJ1-1, with D possibly TRBD1 on 5 matching bases. This CDR3 contains 15 residues. V lost 4 bases and J 6 bases, leaving 18 bases between the germline ends. CDR1 is LGHNA, CDR2 YNFKEQ, per germline. CDR3 sequence reads: CASSPLSRDSAEAFF. The DNA of the CDR3 is TGTGCCAGCAGCCCACTCTCCAGGGATTCGGCTGAAGCTTTCTTT.

The chain joins TRBV5-1 to TRBJ2-7; 8 bases line up with TRBD1. V was clipped by 7 bases and J by 4 bases; unmatched bases: 7. Germline values: CDR1 SGHRS, CDR2 YFSETQ. The CDR3 consists of 13 residues. The CDR3 here is CASQGQGTYEQYF. The CDR3, as DNA: TGCGCCAGCCAAGGACAGGGTACATACGAGCAGTACTTC.

This clone has just a few counts. J is TRBJ1-1 and V is TRBV12-5; the D is unclear. The germline V and J ends were trimmed by 2 bases and 1 base, with 8 bases remaining between them. Germline assignment: CDR1 LGHNT and CDR2 FRNRAP. The length of the CDR3 is 14 residues. The CDR3 reads CASGLPQGNTEAFF. The CDR3, as DNA: TGTGCTAGTGGTTTGCCCCAAGGGAACACTGAAGCTTTCTTT.

On this clone: Other DNA sequences of this sample code for an identical CDR3. The rearrangement joins TRBV7-9 to TRBJ2-7; D unclear. Germline V gene data show CDR1 as SEHNR and CDR2 as FQNEAQ (reference sequence). CDR3 size: 13 residues. Trimming shortened V by 2 bases and J by 2 bases, and 7 bases separated the two germline ends. The CDR3 spells CASSLLTAYEQYF. The CDR3, as DNA: TGTGCCAGCAGCTTATTAACGGCCTACGAGCAGTACTTC.

This clone has a single count. This rearrangement joins TRBV7-8 to TRBJ2-6; D gene ambiguous. This CDR3 comprises 16 residues. V shed 1 base and J shed 1 base, with 8 bases lying between them. Germline CDR1 and CDR2: SGHVS and FQNEAQ. CDR3 region: CASSLGVSSGANVLTF. The CDR3 DNA follows: TGTGCCAGCAGCTTAGGCGTCAGTTCTGGGGCCAACGTCCTGACTTTC.